A selection of T cell receptor beta chains follows, all from one sample in a study of cytomegalovirus exposure and HLA in healthy donors. Measured with immunoSEQ multiplex PCR; TCRdb has only the in-frame clones, and not every one. Its clone listing holds around 130,000 clones. Sequencing used PBMCs. Receptors were obtained from a woman aged 60 to 75 in good health and CMV-seronegative. Each CDR3 is given with its conserved first and last residue. The D gene is left open where the match is weak.

v_call	j_call	d_call	cdr3_nt	cdr3_aa
TRBV15	TRBJ2-1	TRBD2	TGTGCCACCAGCAGCCTAGCGACGGGAGGCTATGAGCAGTTCTTC	CATSSLATGGYEQFF
TRBV6-6	TRBJ1-6	-	TGTGCCAGCGGGGGACAATATAATTCACCCCTCCACTTT	CASGGQYNSPLHF
TRBV28	TRBJ1-1	-	TGTGCCAGCAGAGCTACCTCGACAGGGAACACTGAAGCTTTCTTT	CASRATSTGNTEAFF
TRBV10-1	TRBJ1-2	-	TGCGCCAGCAGCTCCACAGGGAACTATGGCTACACCTTC	CASSSTGNYGYTF
TRBV19	TRBJ2-7	-	TGTGCAACGTCAGGGGCCAGCTCCTACGAGCAGTACTTC	CATSGASSYEQYF
TRBV7-9	TRBJ1-4	-	TGTGCCAGCAGCTCACTAGGAGACCTCAATGAAAAACTGTTTTTT	CASSSLGDLNEKLFF
TRBV5-1	TRBJ1-1	TRBD1	TGCGCCAGCAGCTGGGGGACAGGGGGCACTGAAGCTTTCTTT	CASSWGTGGTEAFF
TRBV7-8	TRBJ2-3	TRBD2	TGTGCCAGCAGCTTAGCTAGCGGGGGGGCCCAAGATACGCAGTATTTT	CASSLASGGAQDTQYF
TRBV11-2	TRBJ1-2	-	TGTGCCAGCACCCACGGACAGTGGGATGGCTACACCTTC	CASTHGQWDGYTF
TRBV2	TRBJ1-1	-	TGTGCCAGCAGTGATAGGACGGGGGAAAACACTGAAGCTTTCTTT	CASSDRTGENTEAFF
TRBV28	TRBJ2-7	-	TGTGCCAGCAGAACAGGGTCCTACGAGCAGTACTTC	CASRTGSYEQYF
TRBV10-1	TRBJ2-3	TRBD2	TGCGCCAGCAGTCCCCGACTAGCGGGGGGGCCAGATACGCAGTATTTT	CASSPRLAGGPDTQYF
TRBV19	TRBJ2-2	-	TGTGCCAGTTTGAAGGGGGACAATCGCTTTCTTGGCACCGGGGAGCTGTTTTTT	CASLKGDNRFLGTGELFF
TRBV2	TRBJ1-1	-	TGTGCCAGCAGTACTGGGGGCGAATACACTGAAGCTTTCTTT	CASSTGGEYTEAFF
TRBV5-4	TRBJ2-7	-	TGTGCCAGCAGCTATACGGGACTCACCTACGAGCAGTACTTC	CASSYTGLTYEQYF
TRBV7-9	TRBJ2-5	-	TGTGCCAGCAGCTTAGCGCTCCAGGCGACCCAGTACTTC	CASSLALQATQYF
TRBV28	TRBJ1-1	-	TGTGCCATAATCTCCAACAGGAACACTGAAGCTTTCTTT	CAIISNRNTEAFF
TRBV7-9	TRBJ2-7	TRBD2	TGTGCCAGCAGCTTAACGGGGGGGGCTTTTGGAGCATTTTGGTTC	CASSLTGGAFGAFWF
TRBV19	TRBJ2-1	TRBD1	TGTGCCACGGGACAGGGGGCATGGGAGCAGTTCTTC	CATGQGAWEQFF
TRBV10-3	TRBJ2-7	TRBD2	TGTGCCATCAGTGAGTCGTCTGGACTAGCGGGCTACGAGCAGTACTTC	CAISESSGLAGYEQYF
TRBV18	TRBJ2-7	TRBD2	TGTGCCAGCTCACCGCCCAGCGGGAGCAACGAGCAGTACTTC	CASSPPSGSNEQYF
TRBV7-8	TRBJ2-5	-	TGTGCCAGCACCCCGGGACTCCAAGAGACCCAGTACTTC	CASTPGLQETQYF
TRBV28	TRBJ2-2	TRBD1	TGTGCCAGCAGATTACAGGGGGCCGGGAACACCGGGGAGCTGTTTTTT	CASRLQGAGNTGELFF
TRBV6-1	TRBJ1-1	TRBD1	TGTGCCAGCAGTGAAGCACAGGGGATCGCTGAAGCTTTCTTT	CASSEAQGIAEAFF
TRBV5-8	TRBJ1-5	-	TGTGCCAGCAGCTTCTCGGAGGGTCAGCCCCAGCATTTT	CASSFSEGQPQHF
TRBV7-9	TRBJ1-5	-	TGTGCCAGCAGTCCTGGGAGCGGCAATCAGCCCCAGCATTTT	CASSPGSGNQPQHF
TRBV5-1	TRBJ1-2	TRBD1	TGCGCCAGCAGCTTCGGACAGGGAGGAGGCTACACCTTC	CASSFGQGGGYTF
TRBV7-6	TRBJ2-1	TRBD2	TGTGCCAGCAGCTTAGCGTTCGGGACTAGCGGGGGTAGCTCCTACAATGAGCAGTTCTTC	CASSLAFGTSGGSSYNEQFF
TRBV6-1	TRBJ1-3	-	TGTGCCAGCATCTCCGGGTCTGGAAACACCATATATTTT	CASISGSGNTIYF
TRBV6-1	TRBJ1-1	-	TGTGCCAGCAAGGGGCAACTTGGCGCTGAAGCTTTCTTT	CASKGQLGAEAFF
TRBV6-5	TRBJ2-5	-	TGTGCCAGCAGTTACGGGGCAGGGAATCGGGAGACCCAGTACTTC	CASSYGAGNRETQYF
TRBV5-4	TRBJ2-3	TRBD2	TGTGCCAGCAGCTTATTAGCGGGAGGGAGCACAGATACGCAGTATTTT	CASSLLAGGSTDTQYF
TRBV7-9	TRBJ2-3	-	TGTGCCAGCAGCTTCGCCCATCGGGATACGCAGTATTTT	CASSFAHRDTQYF
TRBV5-5	TRBJ1-2	TRBD1	TGTGCCAGCAGCGTGGGACAGGGAGGCTATGGCTACACCTTC	CASSVGQGGYGYTF
TRBV12-5	TRBJ2-1	TRBD2	TGTGCTAGTGGTTTGGGGACTAGCGGCGACAATGAGCAGTTCTTC	CASGLGTSGDNEQFF
TRBV7-9	TRBJ2-2	TRBD2	TGTGCCAGCAGCGCGGGTATGGGCGGGAGTGGGCTCACCGGGGAGCTGTTTTTT	CASSAGMGGSGLTGELFF
TRBV29-1	TRBJ2-1	TRBD2	TGCAGCGTCCGCGGGGCGGGGGGCTCCTACAATGAGCAGTTCTTC	CSVRGAGGSYNEQFF
TRBV7-3	TRBJ2-2	-	TGTGCCAGCAGCCTAGACGGCAGGGGTGTGCCCGGGGAGCTGTTTTTT	CASSLDGRGVPGELFF
TRBV29-1	TRBJ1-5	TRBD1	TGCAGCGTGACAGGGGAGAATCAGCCCCAGCATTTT	CSVTGENQPQHF
TRBV5-1	TRBJ2-7	TRBD2	TGCGCCAGCAGCTCCCGGGGGGGAACCTACGAGCAGTACTTC	CASSSRGGTYEQYF
TRBV6-1	TRBJ1-2	TRBD1	TGTGCCAGCAGTCCACAGGGGCCTTTTGATGGCTACACCTTC	CASSPQGPFDGYTF
TRBV5-1	TRBJ2-1	-	TGCGCCAGCAGCTTGGACCCGAGCTACAATGAGCAGTTCTTC	CASSLDPSYNEQFF
TRBV28	TRBJ1-5	-	TGTGCCAGCAGTCGTCTAAATACAGGGTTGTATCAGCATTTT	CASSRLNTGLYQHF
TRBV6-5	TRBJ2-3	TRBD2	TGTGCCAGCAGTTACTCGGGACTAGCGGGAGCAGATACGCAGTATTTT	CASSYSGLAGADTQYF
TRBV5-1	TRBJ1-1	-	TGCGCCAGCAGCGTACAAAATGCGGGAACTGAAGCTTTCTTT	CASSVQNAGTEAFF
TRBV4-1	TRBJ1-4	TRBD1	TGCGCCAGCAGCCAGGGACAGGGGGCTTTGAATGAAAAACTGTTTTTT	CASSQGQGALNEKLFF
TRBV5-1	TRBJ2-5	TRBD1	TGCGCCAGCAGCCCCGGGACAGTCCGGGAGACCCAGTACTTC	CASSPGTVRETQYF
TRBV5-1	TRBJ1-4	-	TGCGCCAGCAGCGCTGACAGGACCTATAATGAAAAACTGTTTTTT	CASSADRTYNEKLFF